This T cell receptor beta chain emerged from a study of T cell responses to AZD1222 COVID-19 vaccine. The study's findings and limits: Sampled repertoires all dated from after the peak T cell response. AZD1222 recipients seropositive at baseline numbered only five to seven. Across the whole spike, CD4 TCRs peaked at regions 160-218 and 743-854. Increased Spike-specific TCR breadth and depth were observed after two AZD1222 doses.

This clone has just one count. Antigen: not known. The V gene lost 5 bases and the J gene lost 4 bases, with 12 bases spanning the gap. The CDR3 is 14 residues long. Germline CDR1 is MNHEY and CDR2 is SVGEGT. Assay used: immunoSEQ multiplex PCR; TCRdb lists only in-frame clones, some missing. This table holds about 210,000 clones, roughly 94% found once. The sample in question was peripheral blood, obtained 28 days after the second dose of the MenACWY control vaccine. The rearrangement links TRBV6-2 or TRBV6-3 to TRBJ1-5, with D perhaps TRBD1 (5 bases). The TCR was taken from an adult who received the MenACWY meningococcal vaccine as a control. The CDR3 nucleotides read TGTGCCAGCAGTACCTCTCAGGGAAATCAGCCCCAGCATTTT. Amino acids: CASSTSQGNQPQHF.